Below, one T cell receptor beta chain is given with its context. The antigen remains undetermined. Germline CDR1 is SGHKS and CDR2 is YYEKEE (reference sequence). Trimming removed 0 bases at V and 6 bases at J, with 15 bases between. This CDR3 has 15 residues. The sample belongs to a study of T cell repertoires in cytomegalovirus infection. Turning to the study itself: HLA-B-restricted CMV epitopes that are well studied were used alongside recently identified HLA-C-restricted ones. Evidence of both CMV infection and a matching HLA type came from public TCR beta signatures. Study findings and constraints: Cumulated frequencies of public TCR beta families served to identify carriers of CMV plus the relevant HLA. The ex vivo response showed dominance by HLA-C-restricted CMV-specific TCR beta clonotypes.

A single record per CDR3 protein comes from TCRdb applying MiXCR to the reads. The data contain hundreds of thousands of distinct CDR3 sequences, approximately 42% of them seen just once; the ten biggest clones take up about 39%. The chain is built from TRBV5-5 and TRBJ1-1; a weak D match, TRBD1 (5 bases). The sequence was collected from a human donor in good health (CMV status not recorded). Some clones in this sample may be carry-over from other donors' samples. The source material was cultured PBMCs, sampled from culture after CMV antigen stimulation. The CDR3 DNA is TGTGCCAGCAGCTTGGTTGGAGGGGCCGGATCTGAAGCTTTCTTT. Translating it yields CASSLVGGAGSEAFF.